A selection of T cell receptor beta chains follows, all from one sample in a study of regulatory T cells in long-lasting Graves disease. MiXCR, run by TCRdb on the multiplex PCR reads, gives a single entry per CDR3 protein. Here the sample spans around 400,000 distinct CDR3 sequences, less than 20% being singletons. The material sequenced was peripheral blood mononuclear cells (PBMCs), taken at new diagnosis, from a patient treated with antithyroid drugs. The receptor set was obtained from a female donor with Graves disease. The conserved cysteine and the conserved F or W are not part of the CDR3 here. The order of the fields is V gene, J gene, clone size, CDR3 protein. Clone size is given for some rows only: seen once, a few or many times, or a class if the clone is expanded.

v_gene: TRBV3-1
j_gene: TRBJ2-5
abundance: many
CDR3aa: ASSQDPVGEAREETQY

v_gene: TRBV4-1
j_gene: TRBJ2-3
abundance: -
CDR3aa: ASSPAPRDRFTDTQY

v_gene: TRBV15
j_gene: TRBJ2-7
abundance: many
CDR3aa: ATGTAGAFLGADEQY

v_gene: TRBV4-1
j_gene: TRBJ1-1
abundance: many
CDR3aa: ASSQDLDTEAF

v_gene: TRBV5-1
j_gene: TRBJ1-4
abundance: many
CDR3aa: ASSLEWFRSGANEKLF

v_gene: TRBV27
j_gene: TRBJ2-5
abundance: many
CDR3aa: ASSRDGGQETQY

v_gene: TRBV12-3/TRBV12-4
j_gene: TRBJ1-1
abundance: -
CDR3aa: ASNPRGAEAF

v_gene: TRBV12-3/TRBV12-4
j_gene: TRBJ2-5
abundance: many
CDR3aa: ASSYQVRPQETQY

v_gene: TRBV12-3/TRBV12-4
j_gene: TRBJ1-5
abundance: many
CDR3aa: ASSIQVYSNQPQH

v_gene: TRBV13
j_gene: TRBJ1-6
abundance: -
CDR3aa: ASSVDQQSPLH

v_gene: TRBV11-2
j_gene: TRBJ2-7
abundance: many
CDR3aa: ASSSWGESFTYEQY

v_gene: TRBV30
j_gene: TRBJ2-7
abundance: -
CDR3aa: AWSGGLAGVPNWYEQY

v_gene: TRBV9
j_gene: TRBJ2-2
abundance: many
CDR3aa: ASSVYEVGELF

v_gene: TRBV12-3/TRBV12-4
j_gene: TRBJ2-1
abundance: few
CDR3aa: ASSHRLGWSSYNEQF

v_gene: TRBV28
j_gene: TRBJ2-7
abundance: -
CDR3aa: ASSLYQYDYEQY

v_gene: TRBV7-2
j_gene: TRBJ1-4
abundance: many
CDR3aa: ASSLDQAGDEKLF

v_gene: TRBV7-9
j_gene: TRBJ2-7
abundance: -
CDR3aa: ASSFSGGSSYEQY

v_gene: TRBV3-1
j_gene: TRBJ1-1
abundance: many
CDR3aa: ASSQTRASNTEAF

v_gene: TRBV7-2
j_gene: TRBJ2-7
abundance: many
CDR3aa: ASSLSPGREKFYEQY

v_gene: TRBV30
j_gene: TRBJ2-1
abundance: many
CDR3aa: AWTGLYNEQF

v_gene: TRBV7-9
j_gene: TRBJ1-2
abundance: many
CDR3aa: ASSLAAETYGYT

v_gene: TRBV4-3
j_gene: TRBJ2-3
abundance: many
CDR3aa: ASSQDPAVSDTQY

v_gene: TRBV10-1
j_gene: TRBJ1-6
abundance: -
CDR3aa: ASSGSTGGSSPLH

v_gene: TRBV20-1
j_gene: TRBJ1-1
abundance: many
CDR3aa: SAGTGNTEAF

v_gene: TRBV3-1
j_gene: TRBJ2-5
abundance: many
CDR3aa: ASSLVRTVQETQY

v_gene: TRBV5-1
j_gene: TRBJ2-1
abundance: many
CDR3aa: ASSLVNRDNEQF

v_gene: TRBV2
j_gene: TRBJ1-2
abundance: many
CDR3aa: ASSDGTGGNYGYT